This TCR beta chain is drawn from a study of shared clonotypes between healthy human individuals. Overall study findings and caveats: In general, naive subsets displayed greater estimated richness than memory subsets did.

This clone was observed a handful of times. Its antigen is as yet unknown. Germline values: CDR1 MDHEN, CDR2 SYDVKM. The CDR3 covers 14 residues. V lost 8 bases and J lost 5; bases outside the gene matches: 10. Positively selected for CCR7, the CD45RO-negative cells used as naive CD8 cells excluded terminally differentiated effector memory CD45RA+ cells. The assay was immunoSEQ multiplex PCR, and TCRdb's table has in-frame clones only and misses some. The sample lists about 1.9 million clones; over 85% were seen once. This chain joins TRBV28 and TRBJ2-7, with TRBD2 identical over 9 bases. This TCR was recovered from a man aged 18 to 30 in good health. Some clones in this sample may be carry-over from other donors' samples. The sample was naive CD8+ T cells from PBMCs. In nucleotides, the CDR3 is TGTGCCAGCGCTGTAGCGGGAGAAGTCCACGAGCAGTACTTC. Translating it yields CASAVAGEVHEQYF.